This T cell receptor (beta chain) was found in a study of cytomegalovirus exposure and HLA in healthy donors. Study conclusions and caveats: Presence/absence analyses treated sequencing depth as roughly uniform across donors. The HLA-A and HLA-B alleles of most subjects were reportedly predicted accurately from TCR beta sequences.

Concerning this clone itself: The antigen is unknown.

The PCR contained 60 Vbeta and 13 Jbeta primers. Data came from immunoSEQ multiplex PCR; TCRdb stores just in-frame clones and leaves some out. Among a few hundred thousand clones listed, roughly 80% were seen once. V was clipped by 3 bases and J by 4 bases, with 9 bases between them. Germline CDR1 reads ENHRY; CDR2 reads SYGVKD. The CDR3 contains 13 residues. The V gene is TRBV10-3, the J gene TRBJ1-2; D gene unclear. The source of this sequence is a man aged 25-45 years in good health and CMV-seronegative. Sequencing input: PBMCs. The CDR3: CAISEAGSYGYTF. The DNA for the CDR3 is TGTGCCATCAGTGAAGCCGGTTCCTATGGCTACACCTTC.